The sequence of this T cell receptor (beta chain) was determined in a study of T cells in Graves' hyperthyroidism and ophthalmopathy. Study findings and constraints: Model predictions of ophthalmopathy came a median approximately 6.5 months before onset. In simple terms, a model built on 13 V-J features told ophthalmopathy apart from stable hyperthyroidism. Most thyroid-expanded clonotypes above 0.001 were also found in blood.

Per the germline V gene, CDR1 is GTSNPN and CDR2 is SVGIG (reference sequence). The CDR3 is 11 amino acids. Authors of the study amplified TCR beta CDR3 regions from RNA transcripts. First-round RT-PCR with HTBI primers amplified the TCR CDR3 region. MiXCR, run by TCRdb on the multiplex PCR reads, gives a single entry per CDR3 protein. The table has roughly 500,000 distinct CDR3 sequences, approximately 49% seen once. Turning to this clonotype: Its matching antigen is unknown. Germline is not matched at one junction end, which may reflect a read error.

On the basis of clinical symptoms, serum thyroxine and TRAb, thyroid ultrasound and orbital computed tomography, diagnoses were made. The chain is built from TRBV30 and TRBJ1-1, with 7 bases matching TRBD1. The clonotype comes from an adult woman with Graves' disease, either hyperthyroidism or ophthalmopathy (not recorded which). The sample consisted of peripheral blood or thyroid tissue (not recorded which). Here the CDR3 DNA reads TGTGCCTGGACGGGGGACAGTGCGAATCTCTTT. Protein: CAWTGDSANLF.